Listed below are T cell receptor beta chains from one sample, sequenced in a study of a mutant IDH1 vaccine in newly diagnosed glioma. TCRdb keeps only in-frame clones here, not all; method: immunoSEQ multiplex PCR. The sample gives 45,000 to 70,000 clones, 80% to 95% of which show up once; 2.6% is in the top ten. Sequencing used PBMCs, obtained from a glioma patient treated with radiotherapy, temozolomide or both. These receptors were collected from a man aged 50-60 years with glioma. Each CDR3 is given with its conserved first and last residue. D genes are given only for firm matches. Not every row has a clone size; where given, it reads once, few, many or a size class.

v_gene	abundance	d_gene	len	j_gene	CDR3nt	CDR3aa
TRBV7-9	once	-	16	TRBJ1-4	TGTGCCAGCAGCTTAGCGGGGGGGGGTTCGCATGAAAAACTGTTTTTT	CASSLAGGGSHEKLFF
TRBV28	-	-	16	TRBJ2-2	TGTGCCAGCAGTTTATATCCAGCGTACAACACCGGGGAGCTGTTTTTT	CASSLYPAYNTGELFF
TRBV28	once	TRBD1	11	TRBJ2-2	TGTGCCAGCAGGGACAGGGGATTGGTGTTTTTT	CASRDRGLVFF
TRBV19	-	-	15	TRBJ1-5	TGTGCCAGTAGTATTTCGGGAAGGCAGGGGCAGCCCCAGCATTTT	CASSISGRQGQPQHF
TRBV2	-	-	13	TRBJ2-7	TGTGCCAGCAGTGAAGCACCCGGAGACGAGCAGTACTTC	CASSEAPGDEQYF
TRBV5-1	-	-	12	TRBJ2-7	TGCGCCAGCAGCCCTGATTACTACGAGCAGTACTTC	CASSPDYYEQYF
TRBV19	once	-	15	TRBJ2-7	TGTGCCAGTAGTAACCCCACAGGGGGGGCCTACGAGCAGTACTTC	CASSNPTGGAYEQYF
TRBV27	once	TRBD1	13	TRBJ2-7	TGTGCCAGCGCCACGGACAGGGCCTACGAGCAGTACTTC	CASATDRAYEQYF
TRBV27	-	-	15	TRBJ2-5	TGTGCCAGCAGTCCCCCGTGGTCAAGAGGAGAGACCCAGTACTTC	CASSPPWSRGETQYF
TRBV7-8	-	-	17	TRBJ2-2	TGTGCCAGCAGCTTACGGGCCGGGACCAGCCGCACCGGGGAGCTGTTTTTT	CASSLRAGTSRTGELFF
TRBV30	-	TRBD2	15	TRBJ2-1	TGTGCCTGGAGTGTGGCCGGGAGGCCCTACAATGAGCAGTTCTTC	CAWSVAGRPYNEQFF
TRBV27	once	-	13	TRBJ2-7	TGTGCCAGCAGCCATACGAGGGGCTACGAGCAGTACTTC	CASSHTRGYEQYF
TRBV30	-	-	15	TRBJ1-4	TGTGCCTGGAGTAACCCAGGACGGTTTAATGAAAAACTGTTTTTT	CAWSNPGRFNEKLFF
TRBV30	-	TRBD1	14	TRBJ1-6	TGTGCCTGGAGTCAGGGGACAGGGTGGTCACCCCTCCACTTT	CAWSQGTGWSPLHF
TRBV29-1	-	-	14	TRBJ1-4	TGCAGCGTTTGGGACTTTCCTTTTAATGAAAAACTGTTTTTT	CSVWDFPFNEKLFF
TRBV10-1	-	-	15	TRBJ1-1	TGCGCCAGCAGTGAGTCGGAGTATATGAACACTGAAGCTTTCTTT	CASSESEYMNTEAFF
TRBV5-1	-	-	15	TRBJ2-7	TGCGCCAGCAGCCTGTTGGCGGGGCGCCTAGGGGAGCAGTACTTC	CASSLLAGRLGEQYF
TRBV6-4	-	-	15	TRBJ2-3	TGTGCCAGCAGTCTCGATCCCGACAGGACGGATACGCAGTATTTT	CASSLDPDRTDTQYF
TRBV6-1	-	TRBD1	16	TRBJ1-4	TGTGCCAGCAGTGAGGGACAGGGGGCTTTTTGGGAAAAACTGTTTTTT	CASSEGQGAFWEKLFF
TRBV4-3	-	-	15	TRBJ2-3	TGCGCCAGCAGCCAAGAAGGGCAGGAGGGGTATACGCAGTATTTT	CASSQEGQEGYTQYF
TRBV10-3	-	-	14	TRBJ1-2	TGTGCCATCAGTGAGTCCAACAGGGCGGATGGCTACACCTTC	CAISESNRADGYTF
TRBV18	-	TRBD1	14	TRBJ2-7	TGTGCCAGCTCACTCGGACAGGACTCCTACGAGCAGTACTTC	CASSLGQDSYEQYF
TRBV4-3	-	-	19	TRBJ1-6	TGCGCCAGCAGCCAAGATGCAGGAAGGGATTTGACCTATAATTCACCCCTCCACTTT	CASSQDAGRDLTYNSPLHF
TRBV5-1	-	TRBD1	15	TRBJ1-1	TGCGCCAGCAGCGCGCGGACAGGGGGAAACACTGAAGCTTTCTTT	CASSARTGGNTEAFF
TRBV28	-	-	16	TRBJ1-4	TGTGCCAGCAGCTCTGGGGGTATAGGAACTAATGAAAAACTGTTTTTT	CASSSGGIGTNEKLFF
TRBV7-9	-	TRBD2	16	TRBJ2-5	TGTGCCAGCAGCTTATGGCTAGCGGGATATCAAGAGACCCAGTACTTC	CASSLWLAGYQETQYF